What follows are 19 T cell receptor beta chains derived from one specimen sequenced in a study of CD8+CD57+ T cells in acquired aplastic anemia. It was genomic DNA that served as the template for profiling TCR beta VDJ and CDR3. TCRdb re-called the reads through MiXCR, storing one row per CDR3 protein. The sample lists around 290,000 distinct CDR3 sequences; approximately 58% were seen once. Patients selected for sequencing had displayed CD8+CD57+ cell expansion by flow cytometry. The sequenced sample was sorted CD4+, CD8+, or CD8+CD57+ T cells (not recorded which) from PBMCs. The receptor set was obtained from a human donor with aplastic anemia.

The chain couples TRBV20-1 to TRBJ2-6, with D unresolved. CDR3 length: 16 amino acids. The V gene lost 0 bases and the J gene lost 2 bases, with 11 bases spanning the gap. Germline V gives CDR1 DFQATT, CDR2 SNEGSKA (reference sequence). This CDR3 is CSARDSRVAGANVLTF. CDR3 bases: TGCAGTGCTAGAGATAGTCGGGTGGCTGGGGCCAACGTCCTGACTTTC.

This clonotype has only a few counts. The conserved final phenylalanine or tryptophan is absent from the CDR3, which likely points to a read error. CDR3 sequence: CASRTTGGVYGYTG. The CDR3 DNA reads TGTGCCAGCAGAACGACAGGGGGCGTCTATGGCTACACCGGC. The chain uses TRBV7-9 and TRBJ1-2; 10 nucleotides match TRBD1. Germline CDR1 reads SEHNR; CDR2 reads FQNEAQ (reference sequence). The length of the CDR3 is 14 residues. The V and J ends lost 6 bases and 4 bases, in that order; junction bases with no gene match: 5.

On this clonotype itself: Lacking the conserved final phenylalanine or tryptophan, this CDR3 likely reflects a read error. The chain links TRBV2 to TRBJ1-2, with no clear D. The germline V gene encodes CDR1 SNHLY and CDR2 FYNNEI. This CDR3 comprises 14 residues. Trimming removed 6 bases at V and 8 bases at J, with 19 bases between. The CDR3 bases are TGTGCCAGCAGCGATATGGTCCAGCGTGGAGGCTACACCATC. This gives the protein CASSDMVQRGGYTI.

The V gene is TRBV10-3, the J gene TRBJ2-1; TRBD2 agrees at 8 bases. The CDR3 loop spans 15 amino acids. CDR1 and CDR2 (germline): ENHRY, SYGVKD. V lost 6 bases to trimming and J lost 7 bases; unmatched junction nucleotides: 11. This chain's CDR3 is CAIRRERGGSNEQFF. DNA for the CDR3: TGTGCCATCAGGCGGGAACGGGGGGGCTCGAATGAGCAGTTCTTC.

About this clonotype itself: One junction end disagrees with the germline gene, perhaps due to a read error. The chain has TRBV7-3 and TRBJ2-3; D gene ambiguous. The CDR3 is made up of 12 amino acids. Germline-derived CDR1 and CDR2 are SGHTA and FQGTGA. The CDR3 DNA sequence: TGTGCCAGCGGCTTAAGTACAGATACGCAGTATTTT. It encodes CASGLSTDTQYF.

The chain has TRBV5-1 and TRBJ2-7; D may match TRBD1 or TRBD2 (5 bases each). Germline V CDR1 and CDR2: SGHRS, YFSETQ. V gave up 4 bases and J gave up 3 bases, with 14 bases separating them. This CDR3 spans 14 amino acids. The CDR3 reads CASSNPTGHYEQYF. CDR3 sequence (DNA): TGCGCCAGCAGCAACCCGACGGGGCACTACGAGCAGTACTTC.

The chain has TRBV19 and TRBJ2-1; TRBD2 agrees at 8 bases. This CDR3 spans 15 amino acids. V lost 3 bases, J lost 6 bases, and 7 bases stayed unmatched. Germline lookup yields CDR1 LNHDA and CDR2 SQIVND (reference sequence). CDR3 sequence (DNA): TGTGCCAGTAGTATTATTAGCGGGGTATCCAATGAGCAGTTCTTC. Translation gives CASSIISGVSNEQFF.

A few counts support this clonotype. This chain links TRBV7-9 with TRBJ1-2; D is possibly TRBD1 (5 bases). There are 14 residues in the CDR3. The germline CDR1 and CDR2 sequences are SEHNR and FQNEAQ (reference sequence). The V end was cut by 1 base, the J end by 4 bases, with 10 bases between. CDR3 sequence reads: CASSLGGFTYGYTF. Written as DNA, the CDR3 is TGTGCCAGCAGCTTAGGGGGGTTTACCTATGGCTACACCTTC.

V and J are TRBV10-1 and TRBJ1-6; D not certain. Germline CDR1 WNHNN, CDR2 SYGVQD (reference sequence). V lost 6 bases to trimming and J lost 9 bases, with 12 bases between them. The CDR3 is 13 amino acids. The CDR3 DNA follows: TGCGCCAGCAGCATGGTTGGAGGTTCACCCCTCCACTTT. Encoded protein: CASSMVGGSPLHF.

The rearrangement links TRBV19 to TRBJ1-2, with D tentatively TRBD1 (6 bases). This CDR3 has 16 residues. The V and J ends lost 3 bases and 6 bases respectively, with 20 bases between them. Germline-derived CDR1 and CDR2 are LNHDA and SQIVND (reference sequence). CDR3 DNA: TGTGCCAGTAGTATGGAATCTAAGGGGGTACTCCATGGCTACACCTTC. Its translation is CASSMESKGVLHGYTF.

This clonotype has at least ten counts. The chain has TRBV7-3 and TRBJ2-1; 7 nucleotides line up with TRBD1. The CDR3 has 13 residues. Germline CDR1 is SGHTA and CDR2 is FQGTGA. The junction had 10 bases not matched to a gene; V was cut back by 5 bases and J by 12 bases. The CDR3 reads CASSPRQGGVQFF. The CDR3 DNA is TGTGCCAGCAGCCCGCGACAGGGTGGGGTGCAGTTCTTC.

The CDR3, as DNA: TGTGCCAGCAGGGACGGTATCACAGATACGCAGTATTTT. This sequence encodes CASRDGITDTQYF. The chain links TRBV2 to TRBJ2-3; D not resolved. Trimming removed 6 bases from V and 2 bases from J, with 9 bases in between. CDR1 SNHLY and CDR2 FYNNEI come from the germline V gene. The CDR3 covers 13 residues.

The rearrangement links TRBV7-3 to TRBJ2-1, with 8 bases matching TRBD1. The CDR3 covers 15 residues. CDR1 and CDR2 from the germline V gene are SGHTA and FQGTGA. The ends lost 2 bases at V and 10 bases at J; junction bases unmatched: 10. The CDR3 sequence: CASSLGDRRTGEQFF. The CDR3 DNA reads as TGTGCCAGCAGCTTAGGGGACAGGCGTACCGGGGAGCAGTTCTTC.

This chain links TRBV5-6 with TRBJ2-7, with 10 bases matching TRBD1. V was clipped by 3 bases and J by 6 bases; unmatched bases: 12. Germline CDR1 is SGHDT and CDR2 is YYEEEE. The CDR3 totals 16 residues. The CDR3 spells CASSYGPNDRGLEQYF. The DNA for the CDR3 is TGTGCCAGCAGCTATGGACCTAACGACAGGGGGCTCGAGCAGTACTTC. The variable domain in full, with the rest retrieved from reference TRBV5-6 and TRBJ2-7, is DAGVTQSPTHLIKTRGQQVTLRCSPKSGHDTVSWYQQALGQGPQFIFQYYEEEERQRGNFPDRFSGHQFPNYSSELNVNALLLGDSALYLCASSYGPNDRGLEQYFGPGTRLTVT.

This clonotype was seen repeatedly, ten times or more. The genes are TRBV12-3 or TRBV12-4 and TRBJ2-1, with D possibly being TRBD1 or TRBD2 (5 bases each). The CDR3 loop spans 14 amino acids. Trimming pared 1 base from V and 7 bases from J, leaving 11 bases between. The CDR3 loop is CASSLVLWGNEQFF. The DNA for the CDR3 is TGTGCCAGCAGTTTAGTATTGTGGGGGAATGAGCAGTTCTTC.

By sample fraction, this clonotype is medium-sized. The chain is built from TRBV10-3 and TRBJ2-1; 13 nucleotides match TRBD2. Germline CDR1 reads ENHRY; CDR2 reads SYGVKD. Trimming took 4 bases from V and 2 from J; bases not matched to a gene: 2. There are 16 residues in the CDR3. The CDR3, as DNA: TGTGCCATCAGTGGCGGGACTAGCGGGGCCTACAATGAGCAGTTCTTC. Encoded protein: CAISGGTSGAYNEQFF.

The V and J genes are TRBV5-1 and TRBJ2-3, with 9 positions matching TRBD2. Germline V gene lookup returns CDR1 SGHRS and CDR2 YFSETQ. V lost 1 base to trimming and J lost 7 bases; unmatched junction nucleotides: 7. The CDR3 runs 15 residues. The CDR3 here is CASSLYGLATYTQYF. The CDR3, as DNA: TGCGCCAGCAGCTTGTACGGACTAGCGACCTATACGCAGTATTTT.

The CDR3 here is CASRTFSYNEQFF. As DNA, the CDR3 is TGTGCCAGCAGGACGTTCTCCTACAATGAGCAGTTCTTC. This sequence joins TRBV2 and TRBJ2-1, with unresolved D. Trimming left V 6 bases short and J 0 bases short, with 6 bases between. This CDR3 has 13 residues. Per the germline V gene, CDR1 is SNHLY and CDR2 is FYNNEI.

This clonotype was counted once. A much larger clone lies one base from this, so it may be a read error. The V gene is TRBV7-8, the J gene TRBJ2-2; no reliable D call. Trimming stripped 5 bases from V and 6 bases from J, with 10 bases between. The germline CDR1 and CDR2 sequences are SGHVS and FQNEAQ. The CDR3 is 13 amino acids. CDR3 region: CASSQGRPGELFF. CDR3 DNA sequence: TGTGCCAGCAGCCAAGGTCGGCCCGGGGAGCTGTTTTTT.